These 27 T cell receptor beta chains share one sample of origin, sequenced in a study of T cells after yellow fever vaccination. TCRdb re-called the 5' RACE reads with MiXCR, one entry per CDR3 protein. The sample includes about 550,000 distinct CDR3 sequences, 15% to 20% of them seen just once. The sample in question was PBMCs, obtained 15 days after the yellow fever booster vaccination. These receptors came from a man aged 25-40 years who received the YFV17D yellow fever vaccine.

This clonotype appeared a few times. J is TRBJ2-3 and V is TRBV7-7; TRBD1 agrees at 9 bases. The germline V gene encodes CDR1 SSHAT and CDR2 FNYEAQ (reference sequence). This CDR3 spans 15 amino acids. The junction had 6 bases not matched to a gene; V was cut back by 5 bases and J by 3 bases. CDR3 amino acids: CASSTGTGMTDTQYF. The CDR3, as DNA: TGTGCCAGCAGCACCGGGACAGGGATGACAGATACGCAGTATTTT.

The CDR3 nucleotides read TGTGCCAGCAGTCGAGGACAGCCTGGGTCGGAGCTGTTTTTT. Translating it yields CASSRGQPGSELFF. V is TRBV6-1 and J is TRBJ2-2; possible D gene TRBD1, 6 bases. Trimming took off 5 bases at V and 10 bases at J, with 17 bases between the two ends. The CDR3 extends over 14 amino acids. The germline V gene has CDR1 MNHNS and CDR2 SASEGT.

This clonotype was observed a few times. J is TRBJ1-3 and V is TRBV12-3 or TRBV12-4; maybe TRBD1 (5 bases). The CDR3 runs 12 residues. V lost 5 bases, J lost 9 bases, and 11 bases lay in between. The CDR3: CASSGGGTTIYF. The CDR3 DNA follows: TGTGCCAGCAGTGGTGGGGGTACCACCATATATTTT.

This clonotype came up a few times. CDR3 coding DNA: TGTGCCAGCAGTTCTCCCGCGACTAGGCCGGCGCAGTTCTTC. It is translated as CASSSPATRPAQFF. This rearrangement joins TRBV27 to TRBJ2-1; tentative D call: TRBD2 (6 bases). CDR1 is MNHEY, CDR2 SMNVEV, per germline (reference sequence). This CDR3 contains 14 residues. V shed 4 bases and J shed 12 bases, with 19 bases lying between them.

This chain connects TRBV12-3 or TRBV12-4 to TRBJ2-3; D call uncertain. The CDR3 runs 15 residues. V gave up 7 bases and J gave up 0 bases, with 14 bases separating them. Here the CDR3 reads CASNGGATSTDTQYF. CDR3 nucleotides: TGTGCCAGCAATGGCGGCGCCACTAGCACAGATACGCAGTATTTT.

This clonotype has more than one count but fewer than ten. V is TRBV20-1 and J is TRBJ2-1, with 7 bases identical to TRBD1. The CDR3 runs to 14 residues. Germline V gene sequence: CDR1 DFQATT, CDR2 SNEGSKA (reference sequence). V was pared by 7 bases and J by 0 bases, with 6 bases of the junction left unmatched. The CDR3 here is CSGRAGGSYNEQFF. The CDR3 nucleotides are TGCAGTGGAAGGGCAGGGGGCTCCTACAATGAGCAGTTCTTC.

J is TRBJ2-1 and V is TRBV5-1, with D perhaps matching TRBD2 (6 bases). Germline CDR1 and CDR2: SGHRS and YFSETQ. V was trimmed by 0 bases and J by 5 bases, leaving 15 bases between them. The CDR3 is 16 amino acids. In nucleotides, the CDR3 is TGCGCCAGCAGCTTGGTGGGGCTAGCGAGAGACAATGAGCAGTTCTTC. It translates to CASSLVGLARDNEQFF.

The chain joins TRBV20-1 to TRBJ2-7, with D uncertain. Trimming left V 7 bases short and J 0 bases short, with 19 bases between. The CDR3 covers 15 residues. From germline, CDR1 is DFQATT and CDR2 SNEGSKA (reference sequence). CDR3 coding DNA: TGCAGTGGGATTGGGCCCCTCCTTAGCTCCTACGAGCAGTACTTC. Its protein is CSGIGPLLSSYEQYF.

This clonotype has a handful of counts. The rearrangement joins TRBV12-3 or TRBV12-4 to TRBJ1-1; no clear D. CDR3 length equals 13 residues. V lost 1 base and J 1 base, leaving 4 bases between the germline ends. CDR3 in amino acids: CASSLVKNTEAFF. CDR3 bases: TGTGCCAGCAGTTTAGTGAAGAACACTGAAGCTTTCTTT.

The chain is built from TRBV3-1 and TRBJ2-7, with unresolved D. This CDR3 comprises 13 residues. V dropped 1 base and J dropped 6 bases, with 10 bases sitting between them. Germline V lookup: CDR1 LGHDT, CDR2 YNNKEL (reference sequence). CDR3 DNA: TGTGCCAGCAGCCAAGTCCCCGGTGGCGAGCAGTACTTC. Translated, it gives CASSQVPGGEQYF.

This clonotype was detected only a few times. This chain joins TRBV5-4 and TRBJ2-3; no definite D call. Germline V CDR1 and CDR2: SGHNT, YYREEE (reference sequence). The CDR3 sequence is 15 residues long. V shed 2 bases and J shed 5 bases, with 15 bases lying between them. CDR3 amino acids: CASSFESGVRDTQYF. The CDR3 DNA sequence: TGTGCCAGCAGCTTCGAGTCTGGTGTCAGAGATACGCAGTATTTT.

The chain links TRBV21-1 to TRBJ2-7; the table's D gene call, TRBD2, was not cross checked with the DNA. TRBV21-1 is a documented pseudogene. The CDR3 contains 18 residues. The chain's CDR3 is CASSKLRASSGDPHEQYF. The CDR3 DNA reads as TGTGCCAGCAGCAAACTGAGGGCTTCTAGCGGGGATCCCCACGAGCAGTACTTC.

In its sample, this clonotype was seen a few times. V and J are TRBV10-3 and TRBJ2-7; perhaps TRBD2 as D (6 bases). Trimming took 0 bases from V and 6 from J, leaving 15 bases between them. Germline V gene data show CDR1 as ENHRY and CDR2 as SYGVKD. The length of the CDR3 is 15 residues. CDR3 residues: CAISESKRVQGEQYF. CDR3 coding DNA: TGTGCCATCAGTGAGTCGAAGCGGGTACAAGGCGAGCAGTACTTC.

V gene TRBV2 combines with J gene TRBJ2-5; D not certain. Germline CDR1 and CDR2: SNHLY and FYNNEI. The ends were cut back, 4 bases at V and 5 bases at J, with 20 bases in the middle. CDR3 length: 16 residues. CDR3 DNA: TGTGCCAGCAGTGTATTCGACTCTGGTAGATTGGAGACCCAGTACTTC. Its protein is CASSVFDSGRLETQYF.

This clonotype has just a few counts. The rearrangement joins TRBV6-6 to TRBJ2-7; 8 bases align to TRBD1. The CDR3 runs to 13 residues. V dropped 8 bases and J dropped 6; count of bases not matched to a gene: 9. The V gene's germline CDR1 is MNHNY and CDR2 SVGAGI (reference sequence). CDR3 nucleotides: TGTGCCAGCGGCCAGGGGGCACTAGGCGAGCAGTACTTC. Its translation is CASGQGALGEQYF.

This clonotype appeared a few times. The CDR3 nucleotides read TGTGCCAGCAGCGTAGCCGGAAATAATTCACCCCTCCACTTT. Translated, it gives CASSVAGNNSPLHF. The V and J genes are TRBV9 and TRBJ1-6; D gene uncertain. The CDR3 loop spans 14 amino acids. CDR1 and CDR2 from the germline V gene are SGDLS and YYNGEE. The V gene lost 0 bases and the J gene lost 5 bases, with 6 bases spanning the gap.

This clonotype was seen a handful of times. This chain joins TRBV7-8 and TRBJ2-1; D may match TRBD1 or TRBD2 (5 bases each). This CDR3 contains 13 residues. CDR1 and CDR2 from the germline V gene are SGHVS and FQNEAQ. The V and J ends lost 6 bases and 9 bases respectively, with 15 bases between them. CDR3 residues: CASRVGVATEQFF. CDR3 nucleotide sequence: TGTGCCAGCAGAGTGGGGGTAGCGACTGAGCAGTTCTTC.

This clonotype was observed a handful of times. The V and J genes are TRBV5-1 and TRBJ2-7; no reliable D call. The CDR3 runs to 14 residues. V lost 4 bases to trimming and J lost 6 bases, with 17 bases between them. The germline V gene has CDR1 SGHRS and CDR2 YFSETQ. The CDR3 sequence is CASSHYTPPVEQYF. The CDR3 bases are TGCGCCAGCAGCCACTACACGCCACCCGTCGAGCAGTACTTC.

This clonotype has more than one count but fewer than ten. This chain joins TRBV20-1 and TRBJ2-7, with TRBD1 identical over 7 bases. Losses at the gene ends were 5 bases for V and 6 bases for J; bases not matched to a gene: 4. Germline V gene data show CDR1 as DFQATT and CDR2 as SNEGSKA (reference sequence). This CDR3 is built from 11 residues. This chain's CDR3 is CSADNRGEQYF. In nucleotides, the CDR3 is TGCAGTGCTGATAACAGGGGCGAGCAGTACTTC.

CDR3 coding DNA: TGTGCCAGCAGCGTAGTCGGGTCTCTCTACAATGAGCAGTTCTTC. It encodes CASSVVGSLYNEQFF. This chain connects TRBV9 to TRBJ2-1; D not resolved. The germline V and J ends were trimmed by 0 bases and 3 bases, with 10 bases remaining between them. Per the germline V gene, CDR1 is SGDLS and CDR2 is YYNGEE. The CDR3 loop spans 15 amino acids.

This clonotype turned up a few times. V gene TRBV11-2 combines with J gene TRBJ2-3, with no clear D. This CDR3 contains 13 residues. The ends were cut back, 2 bases at V and 5 bases at J, with 8 bases in the middle. CDR1 is SGHAT, CDR2 FQNNGV, per germline. CDR3 DNA: TGTGCCAGCAGCTTAAATCGGGTAGATACGCAGTATTTT. Its translation is CASSLNRVDTQYF.

The chain uses TRBV7-9 and TRBJ2-1, with D hard to call. The CDR3 is 16 residues long. Germline V gives CDR1 SEHNR, CDR2 FQNEAQ (reference sequence). The V gene lost 2 bases and the J gene lost 0 bases, with 11 bases spanning the gap. The CDR3 loop is CASSLSKPSSYNEQFF. The CDR3 DNA reads as TGTGCCAGCAGCTTATCGAAACCTAGCTCCTACAATGAGCAGTTCTTC.

This clonotype has more than one count but fewer than ten. This chain joins TRBV18 and TRBJ2-7; 9 nucleotides match TRBD1. Trimming at V came to 5 bases and at J to 3 bases, leaving 14 bases not matched to a gene. This CDR3 region has 17 residues. CDR1 is KGHSH, CDR2 LQKENI, per germline. The DNA of the CDR3 is TGTGCCAGCTCAAATACACCGGGACAGGGCAAATTCTACGAGCAGTACTTC. Protein product: CASSNTPGQGKFYEQYF. The full variable domain, rest sourced from reference TRBV18 and TRBJ2-7, is NAGVMQNPRHLVRRRGQEARLRCSPMKGHSHVYWYRQLPEEGLKFMVYLQKENIIDESGMPKERFSAEFPKEGPSILRIQQVVRGDSAAYFCASSNTPGQGKFYEQYFGPGTRLTVT.

This sequence joins TRBV6-1 and TRBJ2-7; tentatively, D is TRBD1 (5 bases). The CDR3 length is 13 residues. Looked up from germline, CDR1 is MNHNS and CDR2 is SASEGT. Between the trimmed V and J ends, which lost 5 bases and 5 bases, there was a span of 13 bases. For the CDR3, the DNA is TGTGCCAGCAGTCCCTGGGGCAGGGACGAGCAGTACTTC. Its protein is CASSPWGRDEQYF.

This clonotype was seen a few times. The genes are TRBV18 and TRBJ2-1, with D perhaps matching TRBD1 or TRBD2 (7 bases each). The CDR3 loop spans 16 amino acids. Germline-derived CDR1 and CDR2 are KGHSH and LQKENI. Trimming left V 6 bases short and J 4 bases short, with 19 bases between. Here the CDR3 reads CASSFVRGGGYNEQFF. CDR3 DNA: TGTGCCAGCTCCTTCGTCAGGGGGGGTGGATACAATGAGCAGTTCTTC. Full variable domain (remainder filled in from reference TRBV18 and TRBJ2-1): NAGVMQNPRHLVRRRGQEARLRCSPMKGHSHVYWYRQLPEEGLKFMVYLQKENIIDESGMPKERFSAEFPKEGPSILRIQQVVRGDSAAYFCASSFVRGGGYNEQFFGPGTRLTVL.

The table lists this clonotype with a few counts. The chain carries TRBV6-5 and TRBJ2-7; the D is unclear. V was shortened by 0 bases and J by 7 bases, with 13 bases between the two germline ends. This CDR3 has 14 residues. CDR1 MNHEY and CDR2 SVGAGI come from the germline V gene. CDR3 DNA sequence: TGTGCCAGCAGTTACTCAACGGCAGACTGGGAGCAGTACTTC. Protein sequence: CASSYSTADWEQYF.

This clonotype was counted only a few times. The chain employs TRBV5-5 and TRBJ1-5, with 7 bases matching TRBD1. From germline, CDR1 is SGHKS and CDR2 YYEKEE (reference sequence). J lost 7 bases, V lost 7 bases, and 11 bases had no gene match. The CDR3 has 14 amino acids. The CDR3 region is CASEQSQGGQPQHF. Here the CDR3 DNA reads TGTGCCAGCGAGCAATCTCAGGGGGGACAGCCCCAGCATTTT.